This passage covers 30 T cell receptor beta chains from one sample sequenced in a study of CD8+CD57+ T cells in acquired aplastic anemia. Individuals selected for sequencing had exhibited CD8+CD57+ cell expansion on flow cytometry. TCR beta VDJ combinations and CDR3 sequences were profiled from genomic DNA. Each CDR3 protein is one row after TCRdb ran MiXCR on the reads. The profile shows 150,000 to 200,000 distinct CDR3 sequences, 40% to 50% of them singletons. Sequenced material: sorted CD4+, CD8+, or CD8+CD57+ T cells (not recorded which) from PBMCs. The receptors originated from a human donor with aplastic anemia.

The chain links TRBV6-5 to TRBJ2-7; maybe TRBD2 (5 bases). The CDR3 loop spans 14 amino acids. Germline CDR1 and CDR2: MNHEY and SVGAGI. Trimming stripped 0 bases from V and 2 bases from J, with 8 bases between. CDR3 nucleotide sequence: TGTGCCAGCAGTTACTCTCGGGGAACCTACGAGCAGTACTTC. This codes for CASSYSRGTYEQYF.

The chain links TRBV24-1 to TRBJ1-2; D not certain. CDR1 KGHDR and CDR2 SFDVKD come from the germline V gene. Trimming took 10 bases from V and 1 from J, leaving 12 bases between them. There are 13 residues in the CDR3. The DNA of the CDR3 is TGTGCCACTAAGGGTGCTGATAACTATGGCTACACCTTC. It yields the protein CATKGADNYGYTF.

This clonotype occurred many times. The genes are TRBV5-4 and TRBJ1-2; a weak D match, TRBD1 (5 bases). The V gene's germline CDR1 is SGHNT and CDR2 YYREEE (reference sequence). CDR3 length: 16 amino acids. Between the trimmed V and J ends, which lost 0 bases and 7 bases, there was a span of 19 bases. CDR3 coding DNA: TGTGCCAGCAGCTTGGCCAAGACCCGGGGGTCGAGTGGCTACACCTTC. Translation: CASSLAKTRGSSGYTF.

The chain combines TRBV7-8 with TRBJ1-5, with D unclear. V was cut by 3 bases and J by 4 bases, with 4 bases left in between. CDR1 is SGHVS, CDR2 FQNEAQ, per germline. The CDR3 is made up of 12 amino acids. This CDR3 reads CASSFVNQPQHF. The CDR3 nucleotides read TGTGCCAGCAGCTTCGTAAATCAGCCCCAGCATTTT.

There are a few counts of this clonotype. This chain uses TRBV29-1 with TRBJ1-2; 9 nucleotides match TRBD1. The CDR3 is 13 residues long. With 3 bases clipped from V and 4 bases from J, the junction kept 3 bases outside the gene matches. CDR1 and CDR2 from the germline V gene are SQVTM and ANQGSEA. This CDR3 reads CSVEGQGFYGYTF. CDR3 bases: TGCAGCGTTGAGGGACAGGGATTCTATGGCTACACCTTC. Variable domain in full (rest from reference TRBV29-1 and TRBJ1-2): SAVISQKPSRDICQRGTSLTIQCQVDSQVTMMFWYRQQPGQSLTLIATANQGSEATYESGFVIDKFPISRPNLTFSTLTVSNMSPEDSSIYLCSVEGQGFYGYTFGSGTRLTVV.

The chain carries TRBV7-2 and TRBJ2-5; 7 positions match TRBD1. Germline V CDR1 and CDR2: SGHTA, FQGNSA. The ends lost 6 bases at V and 2 bases at J; junction bases unmatched: 0. The CDR3 contains 12 residues. This chain's CDR3 is CASRGQQETQYF. As DNA, the CDR3 is TGTGCCAGCAGGGGACAGCAAGAGACCCAGTACTTC.

This clonotype was detected many times. J is TRBJ1-5 and V is TRBV28; D is ambiguous. V gave up 7 bases and J gave up 3 bases, with 7 bases separating them. The CDR3 is 12 amino acids. The germline gives CDR1 MDHEN, CDR2 SYDVKM. The CDR3 DNA is TGTGCCAGCATCGGGTTCAATCAGCCCCAGCATTTT. Translated: CASIGFNQPQHF.

CDR3: CAISSGAGLTDTQYF. The CDR3, as DNA: TGTGCCATCAGCTCGGGTGCGGGGCTCACAGATACGCAGTATTTT. The chain couples TRBV10-3 to TRBJ2-3; weak D call: TRBD2 (6 bases). Germline CDR1 reads ENHRY; CDR2 reads SYGVKD. CDR3 length: 15 amino acids. V lost 6 bases, J lost 2 bases, and 15 bases lay in between.

This clonotype was found a few times. The chain combines TRBV5-4 with TRBJ2-6, with D possibly matching TRBD1 (6 bases). Germline V gene lookup returns CDR1 SGHNT and CDR2 YYREEE (reference sequence). With 0 bases removed from V and 0 bases from J, the gap between germline ends came to 10 bases. The CDR3 has 17 amino acids. The CDR3 sequence: CASSLDGQPSGANVLTF. DNA of the CDR3: TGTGCCAGCAGCTTGGACGGACAGCCCTCTGGGGCCAACGTCCTGACTTTC.

V and J are TRBV19 and TRBJ2-7; the D gene is possibly TRBD1 (5 bases). Per germline, CDR1 LNHDA and CDR2 SQIVND (reference sequence). The ends were cut back, 3 bases at V and 4 bases at J, with 19 bases in the middle. This CDR3 is 16 amino acids long. The CDR3 sequence: CASSMGRGFGTYEQYF. DNA of the CDR3: TGTGCCAGTAGTATGGGGCGAGGTTTCGGAACTTACGAGCAGTACTTC.

The sample holds many counts of this clonotype. The chain couples TRBV7-2 to TRBJ1-1; TRBD1 aligns across 7 bases. The CDR3 is made up of 15 amino acids. With 1 base clipped from V and 3 bases from J, the junction kept 5 bases outside the gene matches. The V gene's germline CDR1 is SGHTA and CDR2 FQGNSA. Here the CDR3 DNA reads TGTGCCAGCAGCTTAGTGGCAGGGGGAGACACTGAAGCTTTCTTT. This codes for CASSLVAGGDTEAFF. Full variable domain (outside the CDR3, taken from reference TRBV7-2 and TRBJ1-1): GAGVSQSPSNKVTEKGKDVELRCDPISGHTALYWYRQSLGQGLEFLIYFQGNSAPDKSGLPSDRFSAERTGGSVSTLTIQRTQQEDSAVYLCASSLVAGGDTEAFFGQGTRLTVV.

The table lists this clonotype with many counts. DNA for the CDR3: TGTGCCTGGACTGGGGGCAGTGGCGAGCAGTACTTC. This codes for CAWTGGSGEQYF. This rearrangement joins TRBV30 to TRBJ2-7; perhaps TRBD1 as D (6 bases). Trimming cost V 4 bases and J 6 bases, with 13 bases left between them. The CDR3 sequence is 12 residues long. Germline CDR1 is GTSNPN and CDR2 is SVGIG (reference sequence).

This clonotype was counted at least ten times. The chain combines TRBV19 with TRBJ2-1; 10 bases are shared with TRBD2. The CDR3 sequence is 13 residues long. Germline assignment: CDR1 LNHDA and CDR2 SQIVND (reference sequence). After removal of 8 bases from V and 10 bases from J, the junction contained 8 bases not matched to a gene. CDR3 nucleotides: TGTGCCAGTTCGGCTAGCGGGAGCCAAGAGCAGTTCTTC. Translating gives CASSASGSQEQFF.

Turning to this clonotype: The germline gene is not matched at one end of the junction; a read error may be the cause. V gene TRBV7-2 combines with J gene TRBJ2-7; 9 positions agree with TRBD2. The CDR3 runs 16 residues. Germline CDR1 SGHTA, CDR2 FQGNSA. The CDR3 loop reads CASSLAGRAGVYEQYF. For the CDR3, the DNA is TGTGCCAGCAGCCTAGCGGGGAGGGCAGGGGTGTACGAGCAGTACTTC.

The V call is TRBV29-1, the J call TRBJ2-7; weak D call: TRBD1 (5 bases). The CDR3 length is 11 residues. Germline CDR1 SQVTM, CDR2 ANQGSEA. The germline V and J ends were trimmed by 7 bases and 7 bases, with 14 bases remaining between them. CDR3 loop: CSAWKAGEQYF. CDR3 bases: TGCAGCGCGTGGAAGGCAGGGGAGCAGTACTTC.

This clonotype was recorded many times. V and J are TRBV11-1 and TRBJ2-1; TRBD1 matches 9 bases. The CDR3 is 17 residues long. Germline V gene data show CDR1 as SGHAT and CDR2 as FQDESV (reference sequence). V gave up 3 bases and J gave up 5 bases; unmatched junction bases: 11. CDR3 sequence reads: CASSLIGGQGKDNEQFF. In nucleotides, the CDR3 is TGTGCCAGCAGCTTGATTGGGGGACAGGGAAAAGACAATGAGCAGTTCTTC.

The chain carries TRBV7-2 and TRBJ1-2; 11 positions agree with TRBD1. The CDR3 loop spans 16 amino acids. Unmatched junction bases numbered 4, after V lost 2 bases and J lost 2 bases. CDR1 and CDR2 (germline): SGHTA, FQGNSA. In DNA, the CDR3 is TGTGCCAGCAGCTTAACGGGACAGGGGGGAAACTATGGCTACACCTTC. It codes for CASSLTGQGGNYGYTF.

The chain uses TRBV19 and TRBJ2-1; TRBD2 matches 16 bases. Looked up from germline, CDR1 is LNHDA and CDR2 is SQIVND (reference sequence). Trimming took 5 bases from V and 5 from J; bases not matched to a gene: 9. The CDR3 length is 18 residues. In nucleotides, the CDR3 is TGTGCCAGTAGTCCCGGGACTAGCGGGAGGGGATTGGACAATGAGCAGTTCTTC. Residues: CASSPGTSGRGLDNEQFF.

The chain couples TRBV24-1 to TRBJ1-5, with D maybe TRBD1 (5 bases). Germline lookup yields CDR1 KGHDR and CDR2 SFDVKD. Between the trimmed V and J ends, which lost 4 bases and 5 bases, there was a span of 20 bases. This CDR3 region has 17 residues. The CDR3 sequence: CATSDRDSPTGDQPQHF. The CDR3 DNA is TGTGCCACCAGTGACAGGGACTCCCCCACCGGGGATCAGCCCCAGCATTTT.

On this clonotype: A read error is possible here, since a much larger clone lies one base away. This CDR3 is missing its conserved last phenylalanine or tryptophan, likely due to a read error. The J gene is TRBJ1-1, the V gene TRBV28; D is unclear. The CDR3 spans 12 residues. The ends were cut back, 6 bases at V and 1 base at J, with 6 bases in the middle. Germline CDR1 MDHEN, CDR2 SYDVKM. The CDR3: CASRSANTEAFL. The CDR3 DNA is TGTGCCAGCAGATCAGCGAACACTGAAGCTTTCCTT.

This clonotype has ten or more counts. This chain links TRBV15 with TRBJ2-7; D may be TRBD1 (5 bases). The CDR3 has 14 amino acids. The germline gives CDR1 LNHNV, CDR2 YYDKDF (reference sequence). The germline V and J ends were trimmed by 3 bases and 5 bases, with 14 bases remaining between them. Written as DNA, the CDR3 is TGTGCCACCAGCAGGGCTTCAGGGTGGAACGAGCAGTACTTC. This sequence encodes CATSRASGWNEQYF.

This clonotype appeared a single time. The chain carries TRBV7-9 and TRBJ2-7, with 7 positions matching TRBD2. V was clipped by 6 bases and J by 2 bases; unmatched bases: 10. The length of the CDR3 is 15 residues. Germline CDR1 is SEHNR and CDR2 is FQNEAQ (reference sequence). The CDR3 loop is CASRLGASGPYEQYF. CDR3 DNA: TGTGCCAGCAGACTTGGGGCTAGCGGTCCCTACGAGCAGTACTTC.

V usage is TRBV5-1 and J usage is TRBJ2-2, with 11 bases matching TRBD2. This CDR3 contains 15 residues. J was trimmed by 4 bases and V by 3 bases; bases with no gene match: 2. Germline V gene data show CDR1 as SGHRS and CDR2 as YFSETQ. CDR3 sequence: CASSSLAGVTGELFF. The CDR3 DNA follows: TGCGCCAGCAGCTCACTAGCGGGAGTCACCGGGGAGCTGTTTTTT.

This clonotype occurred many times. The chain employs TRBV2 and TRBJ1-5; D gene ambiguous. The CDR3 covers 12 residues. Germline lookup yields CDR1 SNHLY and CDR2 FYNNEI. Trimming took off 6 bases at V and 0 bases at J, with 3 bases between the two ends. The CDR3 region is CASSDSNQPQHF. CDR3 nucleotides: TGTGCCAGCAGCGATAGCAATCAGCCCCAGCATTTT.

This clonotype was recorded at least ten times. The chain links TRBV20-1 to TRBJ1-2; D gene uncertain. Trimming cost V 3 bases and J 1 base, with 9 bases left between them. This CDR3 comprises 13 residues. Germline CDR1 and CDR2: DFQATT and SNEGSKA (reference sequence). The chain's CDR3 is CSASDGINYGYTF. CDR3 in DNA: TGCAGTGCTAGTGACGGAATTAACTATGGCTACACCTTC.

Details on this clonotype: One end of the junction fails to match germline, which may point to a read error. V usage is TRBV20-1 and J usage is TRBJ2-7, with no clear D. Germline-derived CDR1 and CDR2 are DFQATT and SNEGSKA (reference sequence). The CDR3 is made up of 13 amino acids. The CDR3 DNA reads as TGCAGTGCTAAAGGGCTATCCGCCTACGAGCAGTGCTTC. Residues: CSAKGLSAYEQCF.

This clonotype occurred many times. This chain uses TRBV30 with TRBJ2-7; 7 bases align to TRBD2. V was pared by 4 bases and J by 3 bases, with 6 bases of the junction left unmatched. The germline gives CDR1 GTSNPN, CDR2 SVGIG (reference sequence). There are 13 residues in the CDR3. In DNA form, the CDR3 reads TGTGCCTGGACCCGCGGGAGAGACTACGAGCAGTACTTC. Residues: CAWTRGRDYEQYF. Based on the CDR3 plus reference TRBV30 and TRBJ2-7, the full variable domain is SQTIHQWPATLVQPVGSPLSLECTVEGTSNPNLYWYRQAAGRGLQLLFYSVGIGQISSEVPQNLSASRPQDRQFILSSKKLLLSDSGFYLCAWTRGRDYEQYFGPGTRLTVT.

The sample holds a few counts of this clonotype. This sequence joins TRBV27 and TRBJ2-7; TRBD2 might be the D (6 bases). Between the trimmed V and J ends, which lost 3 bases and 6 bases, there was a span of 18 bases. Germline CDR1 MNHEY, CDR2 SMNVEV (reference sequence). The CDR3 is 15 amino acids. CDR3 sequence (DNA): TGTGCCAGCAGTTTTGGGGGACTCCCCCACCTCGAGCAGTACTTC. It is translated as CASSFGGLPHLEQYF.

This clonotype was seen at least ten times. The chain carries TRBV12-3 or TRBV12-4 and TRBJ2-1; 8 bases align to TRBD1. CDR3 size: 15 residues. The V and J ends lost 7 bases and 2 bases, in that order; junction bases with no gene match: 7. CDR3 sequence reads: CASTLQGQAYNEQFF. The CDR3 DNA sequence: TGTGCCAGCACTCTTCAGGGACAGGCCTACAATGAGCAGTTCTTC.

A word on this clonotype: This could be a read error, since a much larger clone is one nucleotide away. The V call is TRBV5-1, the J call TRBJ1-1, with 7 bases lining up with TRBD1. V shed 2 bases and J 6 bases; nucleotides not matched to a gene: 10. This CDR3 has 15 residues. Germline V CDR1 and CDR2: SGHRS, YFSETQ. CDR3: CASSFDARGDAEAFF. CDR3 in DNA: TGCGCCAGCAGCTTTGACGCCAGGGGGGACGCTGAAGCTTTCTTT.